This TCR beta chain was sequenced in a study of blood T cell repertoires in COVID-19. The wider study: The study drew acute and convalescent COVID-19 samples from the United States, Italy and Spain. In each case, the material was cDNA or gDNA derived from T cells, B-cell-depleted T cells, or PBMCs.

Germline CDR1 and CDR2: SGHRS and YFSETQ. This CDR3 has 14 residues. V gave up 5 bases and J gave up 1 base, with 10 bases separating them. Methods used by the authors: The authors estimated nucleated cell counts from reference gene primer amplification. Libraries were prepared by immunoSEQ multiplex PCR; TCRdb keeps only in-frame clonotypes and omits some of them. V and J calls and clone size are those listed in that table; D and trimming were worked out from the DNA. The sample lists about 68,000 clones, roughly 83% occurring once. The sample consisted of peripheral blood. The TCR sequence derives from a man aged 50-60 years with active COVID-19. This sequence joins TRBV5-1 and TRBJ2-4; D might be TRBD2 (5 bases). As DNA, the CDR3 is TGCGCCAGCAGTGAAGGGAGTGCCAAAAACATTCAGTACTTC. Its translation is CASSEGSAKNIQYF. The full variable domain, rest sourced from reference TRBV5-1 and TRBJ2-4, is KAGVTQTPRYLIKTRGQQVTLSCSPISGHRSVSWYQQTPGQGLQFLFEYFSETQRNKGNFPGRFSGRQFSNSRSEMNVSTLELGDSALYLCASSEGSAKNIQYFGAGTRLSVL.